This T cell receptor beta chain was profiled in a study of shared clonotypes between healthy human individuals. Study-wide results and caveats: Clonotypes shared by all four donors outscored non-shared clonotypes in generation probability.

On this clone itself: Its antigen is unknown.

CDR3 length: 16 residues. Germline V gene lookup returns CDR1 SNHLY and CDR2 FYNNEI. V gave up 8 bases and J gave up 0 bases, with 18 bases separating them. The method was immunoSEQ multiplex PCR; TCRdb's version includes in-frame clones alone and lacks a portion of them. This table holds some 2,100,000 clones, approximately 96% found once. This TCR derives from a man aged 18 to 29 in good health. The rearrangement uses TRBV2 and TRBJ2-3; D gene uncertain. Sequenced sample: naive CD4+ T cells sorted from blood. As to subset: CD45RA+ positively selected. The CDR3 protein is CASRFVGQTSTDTQYF. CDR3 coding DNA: TGTGCCAGCCGTTTTGTAGGTCAGACTAGCACAGATACGCAGTATTTT. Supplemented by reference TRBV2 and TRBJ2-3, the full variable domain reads EPEVTQTPSHQVTQMGQEVILRCVPISNHLYFYWYRQILGQKVEFLVSFYNNEISEKSEIFDDQFSVERPDGSNFTLKIRSTKLEDSAMYFCASRFVGQTSTDTQYFGPGTRLTVL.